The entry below gives a single T cell receptor beta chain sequence along with its context. Its antigen is currently not known. Base quality data are lacking; no much larger clone is found one base away. Libraries were prepared through 5' RACE. A second about 7 to 11 cycle PCR used a sample-barcoded 5' primer and a J-beta primer mix. Each TCR beta cDNA molecule received a unique molecular identifier from a template-switch 5' adaptor carrying 12 random nucleotides. Each sample yielded at least 2.5 million CDR3-containing paired-end reads. First-strand cDNA was synthesized from all RNA with the Mint cDNA synthesis kit, primed by a TRBC-specific oligonucleotide. Following uracil-DNA glycosylase treatment, a first 18-cycle PCR with universal primers M1SS and BC2_uni_R was performed on all cDNA. The authors processed their data as follows. For normalization, 1 million high-quality reads were randomly selected from each sample, with every read carrying a distinct molecular identifier. Reads with shared molecular identifiers were discarded instead of being binned into consensus sequences. CDR3 identification, clonotype clustering and error correction used MiTCR with a Q25 quality threshold and the strictest error-elimination algorithm. A nonparametric unseen species model using Euler transformation provided a lower-bound estimate of total TCR beta diversity. Using fastp trimming at Q25 and MiXCR clonotype assembly, TCRdb reanalyzed the public sequencing data and kept in-frame beta chains. Each record represents a unique CDR3 protein, reported with the most common genes and DNA among its rows. The V and J calls were not made by the authors but by TCRdb's processing. This sample gives fewer than 2,000,000 distinct CDR3 sequences in total; about two fifths of them show up just once. The ten most abundant clones make up more than 20% of the sample.

The donors were roughly 40 Caucasian individuals from Russia, aged roughly 6 to 100 years, who were systemically healthy. Each donor gave ten milliliters of peripheral blood, drawn into EDTA-treated Vacutainer tubes. PBMCs were isolated by Ficoll-Paque density-gradient centrifugation, with at least 6 million obtained per sample. Trizol reagent was used to extract total RNA from the PBMCs, yielding at least 5.5 micrograms per sample. The percentages of naive CD45RAhigh/CD27high T cells were determined by flow cytometry on a PBMC aliquot from every donor. This record comes from a study of blood T cells in healthy people across ages (dated by TCRdb to about 2015). For context, the study as a whole: In model experiments, roughly one uniquely barcoded TCR beta cDNA molecule per two T cells was captured by template switching. The study measured age-related changes in TCR beta repertoire diversity using deep sequencing normalized with unique cDNA molecular identifiers. Donors were grouped into four age groups: young (average about 15 years), middle-aged (roughly 37), aged (about 59) and long-lived (around 80). To avoid experimental bias, donors of different ages were randomly spread across the sequencing lanes. For two donors (one aged 18 to 30 and one aged 80 or older), the study analyzed two additional independent replicas of 1 million unique cDNA reads from the same blood draw. General conclusions and limits of the study: Because donor CMV infection status was unknown, age-related changes in expanded clonotypes were potentially confounded. Since profiling was done on bulk unsorted PBMCs, naive and antigen-experienced compartments could not be conclusively compared. There was a strong correlation between observed TCR beta diversity and the percentage of naive T cells measured by flow cytometry. The long-lived group showed more naive CD4+ T cells, fewer expanded clones and increased TCR diversity than the aged group, suggesting age selection. Observed TCR beta diversity per million T cells fell roughly linearly with age, and a significant reduction was already apparent by age roughly 41. Total diversity estimates from one million sequenced T cells were considered lower bounds and underestimates.

The CDR3, from cysteine to phenylalanine, totals 14 residues. Just the 42-base CDR3 DNA is kept, in frame starting at base 1. Relative to germline, V is 2 bases shorter and J is 2 bases shorter, with 8 bases between their ends. The CDR1 and CDR2 encoded by the germline V gene are LGHNA and YSLEER. Sequenced sample: blood. The chain was built from TRBV4-3 and TRBJ2-3; confidence is insufficient to name the D gene. This TCR came from a human donor in good health. The DNA reads as follows: TGCGCCAGCAGCCAATCCATCGACACAGATACGCAGTATTTT. Its coded protein is CASSQSIDTDTQYF.